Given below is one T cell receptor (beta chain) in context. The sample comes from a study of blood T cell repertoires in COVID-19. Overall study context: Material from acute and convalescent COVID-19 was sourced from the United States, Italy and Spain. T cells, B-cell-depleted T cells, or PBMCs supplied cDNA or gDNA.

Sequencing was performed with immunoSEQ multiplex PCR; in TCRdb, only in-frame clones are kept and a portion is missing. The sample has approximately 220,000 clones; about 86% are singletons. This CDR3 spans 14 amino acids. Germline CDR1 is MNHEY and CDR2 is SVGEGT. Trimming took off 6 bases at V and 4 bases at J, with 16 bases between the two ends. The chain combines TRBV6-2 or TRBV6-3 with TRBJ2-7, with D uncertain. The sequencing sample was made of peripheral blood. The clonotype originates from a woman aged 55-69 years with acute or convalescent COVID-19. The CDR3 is CASSLPSVTYEQYF. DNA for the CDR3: TGTGCCAGCAGCTTACCCAGCGTCACTTACGAGCAGTACTTC.